One and the same sample provided the 32 T cell receptor beta chains below, sequenced in a study of T-cell reconstitution after alpha-beta-depleted transplantation in children. Using unique molecular identifiers, the investigators prepared the TCRbeta library. TCRdb re-analysed the PCR reads in MiXCR, keeping a single row per CDR3 protein. The sample lists about 830,000 distinct CDR3 sequences, approximately 15% occurring once. Source: PBMCs, mostly from graft donor cells, taken 360 days after TCRalphabeta/CD19-depleted stem cell transplant. All receptors come from a male patient aged 10 to 17 who had a stem cell transplant for acute lymphoblastic leukemia, so the T cells may come from the graft donor.

The V gene is TRBV12-3 or TRBV12-4, the J gene TRBJ1-4; D perhaps matches TRBD1 (6 bases). Trimming cost V 10 bases and J 8 bases, with 14 bases left between them. The CDR3 length is 12 residues. The CDR3: CATLTGGEKLFF. DNA of the CDR3: TGTGCCACCTTGACAGGTGGGGAAAAACTGTTTTTT.

The chain joins TRBV20-1 to TRBJ1-4; 10 nucleotides line up with TRBD1. V dropped 3 bases and J dropped 6; count of bases not matched to a gene: 10. The V gene's germline CDR1 is DFQATT and CDR2 SNEGSKA (reference sequence). This CDR3 has 16 residues. Here the CDR3 reads CSARNWDRGKDEKLFF. Written as DNA, the CDR3 is TGCAGTGCTAGGAATTGGGACAGGGGAAAAGATGAAAAACTGTTTTTT.

Ten or more counts support this clonotype. This chain connects TRBV5-1 to TRBJ2-5, with D possibly matching TRBD2 (6 bases). The V end was cut by 4 bases, the J end by 3 bases, with 13 bases between. The CDR3 has 14 amino acids. CDR1 is SGHRS and CDR2 is YFSETQ in the germline V gene. CDR3 sequence: CASSDQGLEETQYF. The DNA of the CDR3 is TGCGCCAGCAGCGACCAGGGACTGGAAGAGACCCAGTACTTC. Full variable domain (outside the CDR3, taken from reference TRBV5-1 and TRBJ2-5): KAGVTQTPRYLIKTRGQQVTLSCSPISGHRSVSWYQQTPGQGLQFLFEYFSETQRNKGNFPGRFSGRQFSNSRSEMNVSTLELGDSALYLCASSDQGLEETQYFGPGTRLLVL.

This chain links TRBV20-1 with TRBJ2-5; TRBD1 matches 12 bases. Trimming removed 1 base from V and 9 bases from J; junction bases left unmatched: 6. The germline V gene encodes CDR1 DFQATT and CDR2 SNEGSKA (reference sequence). CDR3 length: 14 amino acids. CDR3 bases: TGCAGTGCTAGAGGGGGACAGGGGGCGAGGGCCCAGTACTTC. It encodes CSARGGQGARAQYF.

The chain recombines TRBV5-1 with TRBJ1-6, with a weak D call TRBD1 (6 bases). Between the trimmed V and J ends, which lost 2 bases and 10 bases, there was a span of 13 bases. Germline V lookup: CDR1 SGHRS, CDR2 YFSETQ. There are 14 residues in the CDR3. The CDR3 sequence: CASSFSGEESPLHF. CDR3 DNA: TGCGCCAGCAGCTTTTCAGGGGAGGAATCACCCCTCCACTTT. The whole variable domain, filled in from reference TRBV5-1 and TRBJ1-6, reads KAGVTQTPRYLIKTRGQQVTLSCSPISGHRSVSWYQQTPGQGLQFLFEYFSETQRNKGNFPGRFSGRQFSNSRSEMNVSTLELGDSALYLCASSFSGEESPLHFGNGTRLTVT.

This clonotype was recorded a few times. This chain's CDR3 is CASSLMGLAGVLSYEQYF. The CDR3 DNA reads as TGTGCCAGCAGCTTAATGGGACTAGCGGGAGTCCTCTCCTACGAGCAGTACTTC. This chain connects TRBV7-6 to TRBJ2-7; 14 positions agree with TRBD2. The J segment lost 0 bases and the V segment lost 2 bases, leaving 6 bases of the junction unmatched. Germline values: CDR1 SGHVS, CDR2 FNYEAQ. CDR3 length: 18 amino acids.

This clonotype was seen repeatedly, ten times or more. The chain has TRBV28 and TRBJ1-1; 7 nucleotides line up with TRBD1. V was pared by 3 bases and J by 0 bases, with 4 bases of the junction left unmatched. The CDR3 has 15 residues. CDR1 MDHEN and CDR2 SYDVKM come from the germline V gene. The CDR3 DNA is TGTGCCAGCAGTTTCAGGGACAGCATGAACACTGAAGCTTTCTTT. It specifies CASSFRDSMNTEAFF.

This rearrangement joins TRBV7-8 to TRBJ2-7; 7 bases are a match to TRBD1. The germline V gene has CDR1 SGHVS and CDR2 FQNEAQ. CDR3 length: 15 amino acids. The V segment lost 0 bases and the J segment 5 bases; nucleotides outside the gene matches: 7. This chain's CDR3 is CASSLAGGAVHEQYF. The CDR3 DNA is TGTGCCAGCAGCTTAGCAGGGGGCGCGGTCCACGAGCAGTACTTC.

This chain links TRBV20-1 with TRBJ2-1; 11 bases align to TRBD2. The ends lost 8 bases at V and 0 bases at J; junction bases unmatched: 9. This CDR3 has 16 amino acids. Germline CDR1 reads DFQATT; CDR2 reads SNEGSKA (reference sequence). In nucleotides, the CDR3 is TGCAGTCCCCTGACTAGCGGGGCCGACTCCTACAATGAGCAGTTCTTC. Translated: CSPLTSGADSYNEQFF.

J is TRBJ2-1 and V is TRBV5-1, with 7 bases lining up with TRBD1. Germline V lookup: CDR1 SGHRS, CDR2 YFSETQ. Trimming took 6 bases from V and 7 from J; bases not matched to a gene: 10. CDR3 length equals 14 residues. As DNA, the CDR3 is TGCGCCAGCACCATTCAATCGGGACAGAATGAGCAGTTCTTC. As protein: CASTIQSGQNEQFF.

This chain joins TRBV11-2 and TRBJ2-1, with TRBD1 identical over 7 bases. The CDR3 extends over 14 amino acids. Trimming at V came to 5 bases and at J to 10 bases, leaving 11 bases not matched to a gene. Germline V gene data show CDR1 as SGHAT and CDR2 as FQNNGV. In DNA form, the CDR3 reads TGTGCCAGCAGCATGGGCAGGGGGAGTTGGGAGCAGTTCTTC. It codes for CASSMGRGSWEQFF.

The gene calls are TRBV4-1 and TRBJ2-1; unclear D gene. Deletions cut 5 bases from V and 5 bases from J, with 13 bases between. Per the germline V gene, CDR1 is MGHRA and CDR2 is YSYEKL. This CDR3 is built from 14 residues. The CDR3 nucleotides read TGCGCCAGCAGCGATCCCAAGAGGAACAATGAGCAGTTCTTC. Amino acids: CASSDPKRNNEQFF.

V gene TRBV10-3 combines with J gene TRBJ2-1; D possibly corresponds to TRBD2 (6 bases). Germline V gene data show CDR1 as ENHRY and CDR2 as SYGVKD. This CDR3 spans 15 amino acids. The V end was cut by 3 bases, the J end by 4 bases, with 13 bases between. The DNA for the CDR3 is TGTGCCATCAGTGATTCCCTAGCGTATTACAATGAGCAGTTCTTC. Protein: CAISDSLAYYNEQFF.

Ten or more counts support this clonotype. CDR3 sequence: CASSFPSRETQYF. CDR3 DNA sequence: TGTGCCAGCAGTTTCCCTAGCAGGGAGACCCAGTACTTC. The chain is built from TRBV7-9 and TRBJ2-5; D may be TRBD2 (5 bases). The CDR3 totals 13 residues. Germline CDR1 SEHNR, CDR2 FQNEAQ (reference sequence). Trimming removed 6 bases from V and 5 bases from J, with 13 bases in between.

There are a few counts of this clonotype. This chain links TRBV29-1 with TRBJ2-7; the D gene could be TRBD1 or TRBD2 (5 bases each). The length of the CDR3 is 12 residues. Germline values: CDR1 SQVTM, CDR2 ANQGSEA. With 6 bases removed from V and 7 bases from J, the gap between germline ends came to 16 bases. CDR3 DNA: TGCAGCGTGGGACGTGATGCCGGTGAGCAGTACTTC. Translating gives CSVGRDAGEQYF.

This clonotype was observed a handful of times. The CDR3 here is CSATWGGQSEKLFF. DNA for the CDR3: TGCAGTGCGACCTGGGGAGGGCAGAGTGAAAAACTGTTTTTT. The chain combines TRBV20-1 with TRBJ1-4; D call uncertain. Trimming pared 6 bases from V and 7 bases from J, leaving 18 bases between. CDR1 and CDR2 (germline): DFQATT, SNEGSKA (reference sequence). This CDR3 is built from 14 residues.

This clonotype was picked up a small number of times. J is TRBJ2-1 and V is TRBV7-2, with a possible D match to TRBD2 (5 bases). The V gene's germline CDR1 is SGHTA and CDR2 FQGNSA. CDR3 size: 16 residues. Trimming shortened V by 5 bases and J by 5 bases, and 19 bases separated the two germline ends. CDR3 in amino acids: CASSTGGRFSNNEQFF. The CDR3 coding sequence is TGTGCCAGCAGCACCGGCGGGCGGTTTTCAAACAATGAGCAGTTCTTC.

J is TRBJ2-7 and V is TRBV4-1; possibly TRBD1 for D (5 bases). V lost 2 bases and J 5 bases, leaving 22 bases between the germline ends. CDR3 size: 17 residues. In germline, CDR1 is MGHRA, CDR2 YSYEKL. CDR3 loop: CASSQTRLSVQGHEQYF. The DNA of the CDR3 is TGCGCCAGCAGCCAAACGAGACTTTCCGTGCAGGGCCACGAGCAGTACTTC.

The chain has TRBV6-1 and TRBJ2-3; 9 bases match TRBD2. The CDR3 covers 17 residues. The V gene's germline CDR1 is MNHNS and CDR2 SASEGT. Trimming at V came to 1 base and at J to 5 bases, leaving 10 bases not matched to a gene. CDR3 coding DNA: TGTGCCAGCAGTGAAGTGGTAGCGGGAGTAGTTTTAGATACGCAGTATTTT. Protein product: CASSEVVAGVVLDTQYF.

This chain uses TRBV4-2 with TRBJ1-2; the match to TRBD1 covers 10 bases. V lost 4 bases and J lost 4; bases outside the gene matches: 6. The germline V gene has CDR1 LGHNA and CDR2 YNFKEQ. CDR3 length: 15 amino acids. CDR3 sequence reads: CASSPRTGGTYGYTF. DNA of the CDR3: TGTGCCAGCAGCCCGCGGACAGGGGGGACCTATGGCTACACCTTC.

The gene calls are TRBV29-1 and TRBJ1-2; D gene ambiguous. Germline V CDR1 and CDR2: SQVTM, ANQGSEA. The V end lost 6 bases, the J end lost 2 bases, and 13 bases lay between the germline ends. The CDR3 has 13 amino acids. CDR3 nucleotide sequence: TGCAGCGTAAATGTAGAAATAAACTATGGCTACACCTTC. Residues: CSVNVEINYGYTF. Variable domain in full (rest from reference TRBV29-1 and TRBJ1-2): SAVISQKPSRDICQRGTSLTIQCQVDSQVTMMFWYRQQPGQSLTLIATANQGSEATYESGFVIDKFPISRPNLTFSTLTVSNMSPEDSSIYLCSVNVEINYGYTFGSGTRLTVV.

This chain connects TRBV5-1 to TRBJ2-5, with D uncertain. Trimming shortened V by 1 base and J by 5 bases, and 12 bases separated the two germline ends. Germline CDR1 reads SGHRS; CDR2 reads YFSETQ. The CDR3 is 14 residues long. DNA for the CDR3: TGCGCCAGCAGCTTGACCGGCATTGCTGAGACCCAGTACTTC. It is translated as CASSLTGIAETQYF.

This clonotype showed up just a few times. This chain uses TRBV5-1 with TRBJ2-5; no reliable D call. The CDR3 covers 14 residues. Trimming removed 0 bases from V and 5 bases from J, with 11 bases in between. CDR1 is SGHRS and CDR2 is YFSETQ in the germline V gene. CDR3 nucleotide sequence: TGCGCCAGCAGCTTGGAGCGATTCTTTGAGACCCAGTACTTC. Translation gives CASSLERFFETQYF. Drawing the rest from reference TRBV5-1 and TRBJ2-5, the complete variable domain is KAGVTQTPRYLIKTRGQQVTLSCSPISGHRSVSWYQQTPGQGLQFLFEYFSETQRNKGNFPGRFSGRQFSNSRSEMNVSTLELGDSALYLCASSLERFFETQYFGPGTRLLVL.

This clonotype has more than one count but fewer than ten. V and J are TRBV12-3 or TRBV12-4 and TRBJ2-2, with TRBD1 identical over 7 bases. Trimming at V came to 5 bases and at J to 6 bases, leaving 9 bases not matched to a gene. The CDR3 loop spans 15 amino acids. The CDR3: CASSPRQGSAGELFF. The DNA for the CDR3 is TGTGCCAGCAGTCCCCGACAGGGTTCGGCCGGGGAGCTGTTTTTT.

This clonotype has a handful of counts. CDR3 protein: CASSSLSGRSYEQYF. CDR3 sequence (DNA): TGCGCCAGCAGCTCCCTCAGCGGGAGGAGCTACGAGCAGTACTTC. The chain couples TRBV5-1 to TRBJ2-7; 9 nucleotides line up with TRBD2. The V segment lost 3 bases and the J segment 3 bases; nucleotides outside the gene matches: 7. The CDR3 has 15 amino acids. Germline-derived CDR1 and CDR2 are SGHRS and YFSETQ.

The rearrangement links TRBV7-6 to TRBJ2-3, with 7 positions matching TRBD2. Trimming removed 8 bases from V and 3 bases from J; junction bases left unmatched: 14. This CDR3 comprises 16 residues. Per the germline V gene, CDR1 is SGHVS and CDR2 is FNYEAQ. This CDR3 is CASADEGGWGTDTQYF. The CDR3 DNA follows: TGTGCCAGCGCAGACGAGGGAGGGTGGGGTACAGATACGCAGTATTTT.

The rearrangement joins TRBV5-1 to TRBJ2-3; possible D gene TRBD2, 5 bases. Germline V gene sequence: CDR1 SGHRS, CDR2 YFSETQ. The CDR3 spans 17 residues. Trimming removed 0 bases from V and 2 bases from J, with 16 bases in between. CDR3 nucleotides: TGCGCCAGCAGCTTGGAAGACGCGGGCAGGAACACAGATACGCAGTATTTT. Amino acid sequence: CASSLEDAGRNTDTQYF.

This clonotype has more than one count but fewer than ten. The rearrangement joins TRBV29-1 to TRBJ2-7, with D possibly matching TRBD2 (6 bases). Germline values: CDR1 SQVTM, CDR2 ANQGSEA. The CDR3 is 13 amino acids. The V and J ends lost 5 bases and 2 bases respectively, with 13 bases between them. CDR3 in DNA: TGCAGCGTTTGGGGGGAGTTAACCTACGAGCAGTACTTC. As protein: CSVWGELTYEQYF.

Many counts were recorded for this clonotype. J is TRBJ2-7 and V is TRBV12-3 or TRBV12-4, with a possible D match to TRBD1 (7 bases). The CDR3 totals 15 residues. V was shortened by 2 bases and J by 3 bases, with 14 bases between the two germline ends. The CDR3 region has the DNA TGTGCCAGCAGTTTAAAGGCAGGGGGGAACTACGAGCAGTACTTC. Translation: CASSLKAGGNYEQYF.

This clonotype was detected many times. The chain is built from TRBV29-1 and TRBJ1-3; D is unclear. The CDR3 runs to 14 residues. Trimming cost V 4 bases and J 2 bases, with 12 bases left between them. Germline V gene data show CDR1 as SQVTM and CDR2 as ANQGSEA. The CDR3 nucleotides are TGCAGCGTTGGGGGATTCGCTACTGGAAACACCATATATTTT. It yields the protein CSVGGFATGNTIYF.

This clonotype came up a few times. The chain employs TRBV5-1 and TRBJ2-3; unclear D gene. Germline-derived CDR1 and CDR2 are SGHRS and YFSETQ. The germline V and J ends were trimmed by 2 bases and 5 bases, with 15 bases remaining between them. This CDR3 comprises 15 residues. DNA for the CDR3: TGCGCCAGCAGCTTCCTTCCTACGTCTGAAGATACGCAGTATTTT. As protein: CASSFLPTSEDTQYF.

The chain links TRBV7-2 to TRBJ2-1; maybe TRBD2 (6 bases). Germline V gene lookup returns CDR1 SGHTA and CDR2 FQGNSA. The CDR3 contains 16 residues. Trimming left V 6 bases short and J 8 bases short, with 23 bases between. The DNA of the CDR3 is TGTGCCAGCAGTTGGGACTCGGGGTCTCGGTACGATGAGCAGTTCTTC. Protein product: CASSWDSGSRYDEQFF.